The present T cell receptor (beta chain) was sequenced within a study of neurological immune-mediated disorders. Study at large: Relapsing-remitting disease was seen in most of the 34 multiple sclerosis patients, and secondary progressive disease was seen in 3. Whole-study results and caveats: Private repertoires in all groups were suggested by the absence of shared CDR3 amino acid sequences among expanded clones across subjects. Expansion of TCR clones was greatest in HTLV-1-associated myelopathy and smallest in multiple sclerosis, where it fell below that of healthy controls.

This CDR3 has 16 residues. Trimming stripped 6 bases from V and 5 bases from J, with 20 bases between. Germline V gene data show CDR1 as LGHNA and CDR2 as YNFKEQ. This clonotype was detected ten times or more. Its antigen is still unknown. Synthesis of cDNA was accomplished via 5'RACE employing 10-nucleotide random UMIs. TCRdb independently ran MiXCR on the 5' RACE reads; one entry per CDR3 protein. The sample yields over 55,000 distinct CDR3 sequences, less than 2.5% seen once. The clonotype comes from a man aged 45 to 65 with multiple sclerosis. V gene TRBV4-2 combines with J gene TRBJ2-1; D is possibly TRBD1 or TRBD2 (6 bases each). Sequenced input: PBMCs. CDR3 region: CASSWKGGKSHNEQFF. In DNA form, the CDR3 reads TGTGCCAGCAGTTGGAAGGGGGGTAAGAGCCACAATGAGCAGTTCTTC.